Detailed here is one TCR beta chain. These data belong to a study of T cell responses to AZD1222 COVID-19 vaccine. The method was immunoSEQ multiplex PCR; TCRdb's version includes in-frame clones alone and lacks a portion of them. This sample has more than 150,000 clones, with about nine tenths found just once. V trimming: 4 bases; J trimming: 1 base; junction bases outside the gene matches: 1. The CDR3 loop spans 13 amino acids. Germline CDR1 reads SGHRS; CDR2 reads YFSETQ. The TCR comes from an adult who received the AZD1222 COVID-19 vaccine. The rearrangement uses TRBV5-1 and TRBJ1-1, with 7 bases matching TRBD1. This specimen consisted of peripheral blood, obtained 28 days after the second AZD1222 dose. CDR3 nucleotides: TGCGCCAGCAGCGGGGACAGGAACACTGAAGCTTTCTTT. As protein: CASSGDRNTEAFF. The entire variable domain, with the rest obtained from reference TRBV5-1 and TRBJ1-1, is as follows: KAGVTQTPRYLIKTRGQQVTLSCSPISGHRSVSWYQQTPGQGLQFLFEYFSETQRNKGNFPGRFSGRQFSNSRSEMNVSTLELGDSALYLCASSGDRNTEAFFGQGTRLTVV.